A single sample gave rise to the 4 T cell receptor beta chains below, sequenced in a study of T cells in Graves' hyperthyroidism and ophthalmopathy. Amplified regions were TCR beta CDR3 sequences from RNA transcripts. A first-round RT-PCR of the TCR CDR3 used the HTBI primer set. TCRdb reanalysed the multiplex PCR reads using MiXCR and keeps one entry per CDR3 protein. The sample records around 350,000 distinct CDR3 sequences, approximately 19% being singletons. Source material: blood. These receptors were obtained from a woman between 18 and 30 years old with Graves' hyperthyroidism.

This clonotype has at least ten counts. The rearrangement links TRBV19 to TRBJ2-5; D gene uncertain. CDR3 length equals 13 residues. The germline CDR1 and CDR2 sequences are LNHDA and SQIVND (reference sequence). The V and J ends lost 3 bases and 0 bases respectively, with 5 bases between them. CDR3 amino acids: CASSIGNQETQYF. CDR3 coding DNA: TGTGCCAGTAGTATTGGGAACCAAGAGACCCAGTACTTC.

This clonotype has ten or more counts. A read error may produce the germline difference seen at one junction end. This chain connects TRBV6-1 to TRBJ2-3, with D unresolved. The CDR3 has 11 residues. Germline V lookup: CDR1 MNHNS, CDR2 SASEGT. In DNA, the CDR3 is TGTGCCTGTCGGTTCACAAATACGCAGTATTTT. Encoded protein: CACRFTNTQYF.

This clonotype was picked up a small number of times. J is TRBJ2-7 and V is TRBV30; D gene ambiguous. This CDR3 has 11 amino acids. CDR1 and CDR2 from the germline V gene are GTSNPN and SVGIG (reference sequence). The V gene lost 1 base and the J gene lost 4 bases, with 5 bases spanning the gap. CDR3 region: CAWSGGYEQYF. The DNA for the CDR3 is TGTGCCTGGAGTGGGGGTTACGAGCAGTACTTC.

Ten or more counts support this clonotype. This rearrangement joins TRBV24-1 to TRBJ1-3; D remains ambiguous. Germline CDR1 KGHDR, CDR2 SFDVKD. Trimming stripped 4 bases from V and 7 bases from J, with 16 bases between. This CDR3 is 15 amino acids long. In DNA, the CDR3 is TGTGCCACCAGTGACCCCACTGACATTTCGAACACCATATATTTT. Translating it yields CATSDPTDISNTIYF.